The 20 T cell receptor beta chains in this list originate from one sample, sequenced in a study of T-cell memory formation after mild COVID-19 (dated by TCRdb to about 2021). The library was generated by 5' RACE. The sequencing machine was an Illumina NovaSeq 6000. In-frame beta chains were kept once TCRdb had trimmed the public reads at Q25 with fastp and called clones with MiXCR. Rows with a matching CDR3 protein are joined into one entry that keeps the most common DNA and genes. The sample includes under 200,000 distinct CDR3 sequences, with around 10% observed a single time. The ten largest clones capture around 3.8% of the sample. Sequenced: PBMCs or a T cell subset sorted from them (not recorded which). These receptors were taken from a man between 18 and 35 years old who had mild COVID-19 (a few samples of this study predate the infection). The sample titles of this study are shuffled in the database, so cell type and time point are left out; the donor was told from shared clones.

The chain is built from TRBV5-6 and TRBJ1-1; D remains unclear. The V gene's germline CDR1 is SGHDT and CDR2 YYEEEE. The CDR3 covers 15 residues. V gave up 4 bases and J gave up 3 bases, with 16 bases separating them. CDR3 DNA: TGTGCCAGCAGCCGAGGACCGAACACTGACACTGAAGCTTTCTTT. It is translated as CASSRGPNTDTEAFF. Combining the CDR3 with reference TRBV5-6 and TRBJ1-1 gives the whole variable domain DAGVTQSPTHLIKTRGQQVTLRCSPKSGHDTVSWYQQALGQGPQFIFQYYEEEERQRGNFPDRFSGHQFPNYSSELNVNALLLGDSALYLCASSRGPNTDTEAFFGQGTRLTVV.

The rearrangement links TRBV6-2 or TRBV6-3 to TRBJ2-2; either TRBD1 or TRBD2 may fit D (5 bases each). Germline CDR1 and CDR2: MNHEY and SVGEGT. The CDR3 sequence is 12 residues long. V shed 5 bases and J shed 7 bases, with 8 bases lying between them. In nucleotides, the CDR3 is TGTGCCAGCAGTCGAGGGGTCGGGGAGCTGTTTTTT. Protein product: CASSRGVGELFF.

This clonotype has a count of ten or more. The chain couples TRBV15 to TRBJ2-3; the D is unclear. CDR1 and CDR2 (germline): LNHNV, YYDKDF (reference sequence). V shed 0 bases and J shed 8 bases, with 9 bases lying between them. The CDR3 is 13 amino acids. Here the CDR3 DNA reads TGTGCCACCAGCAGAGATCTCGGGCGTACGCAGTATTTT. Translation gives CATSRDLGRTQYF.

Many counts were recorded for this clonotype. This chain connects TRBV9 to TRBJ2-5; TRBD2 might be the D (5 bases). The CDR3 is 15 amino acids. V lost 2 bases and J lost 5, with 16 bases in between. Germline V CDR1 and CDR2: SGDLS, YYNGEE. CDR3 DNA sequence: TGTGCCAGCAGCGTCGCGGGTTGGGCTCGGGAGACCCAGTACTTC. Encoded protein: CASSVAGWARETQYF.

This chain uses TRBV3-1 with TRBJ2-7; 7 nucleotides line up with TRBD2. This CDR3 spans 14 amino acids. CDR1 is LGHDT and CDR2 is YNNKEL in the germline V gene (reference sequence). The trim removed 1 base at V and 6 bases at J, leaving 6 bases unmatched. The CDR3 here is CASSQVSGVGEQYF. CDR3 nucleotide sequence: TGTGCCAGCAGCCAAGTGAGCGGGGTCGGCGAGCAGTACTTC.

This clonotype was observed a handful of times. V is TRBV24-1 and J is TRBJ2-2; D not certain. CDR3 length: 13 residues. The V end lost 12 bases, the J end lost 0 bases, and 10 bases lay between the germline ends. Germline loops: CDR1 KGHDR, CDR2 SFDVKD. The DNA for the CDR3 is TGTGCCGCCTCAAGCTCGAACACCGGGGAGCTGTTTTTT. The encoded protein is CAASSSNTGELFF.

The chain has TRBV4-2 and TRBJ2-5, with 8 bases identical to TRBD2. From germline, CDR1 is LGHNA and CDR2 YNFKEQ. The CDR3 extends over 16 amino acids. V shed 4 bases, J shed 3 bases, and the junction held 10 bases outside the gene matches. CDR3 DNA sequence: TGTGCCAGCAGCCGAGGTGGAGTAGCGGGGAAAGAGACCCAGTACTTC. Protein product: CASSRGGVAGKETQYF.

This clonotype was detected ten times or more. The rearrangement links TRBV10-3 to TRBJ1-2; no clear D gene. V dropped 2 bases and J dropped 1 base, with 5 bases sitting between them. The CDR3 consists of 13 residues. Germline CDR1 ENHRY, CDR2 SYGVKD. DNA of the CDR3: TGTGCCATCAGTGAGCGAAGTAACTATGGCTACACCTTC. Translating it yields CAISERSNYGYTF.

This clonotype was recorded at least ten times. The chain has TRBV5-8 and TRBJ1-2; 7 nucleotides line up with TRBD1. Germline V lookup: CDR1 SGHTS, CDR2 YDEGEE. The CDR3 has 14 residues. The trim removed 4 bases at V and 6 bases at J, leaving 9 bases unmatched. The CDR3 spells CASSRRTGVHGYTF. The CDR3 bases are TGTGCCAGCAGCCGAAGGACAGGCGTTCATGGCTACACCTTC.

This clonotype was counted a single time. This rearrangement joins TRBV12-3 or TRBV12-4 to TRBJ2-7, with D hard to call. The CDR3 is 11 amino acids. Trimming took 5 bases from V and 9 from J, leaving 11 bases between them. The CDR3: CASSGGLGQYF. The DNA for the CDR3 is TGTGCCAGCAGTGGTGGCTTGGGGCAGTACTTC.

This clonotype occurred many times. The chain links TRBV11-2 to TRBJ1-1; D is uncertain. The CDR3 contains 13 residues. V gave up 0 bases and J gave up 7 bases, with 9 bases separating them. Germline CDR1 SGHAT, CDR2 FQNNGV. The DNA for the CDR3 is TGTGCCAGCAGCTTAGACCGCCACGGTGAAGCTTTCTTT. Its translation is CASSLDRHGEAFF. Full variable domain (outside the CDR3, taken from reference TRBV11-2 and TRBJ1-1): EAGVAQSPRYKIIEKRQSVAFWCNPISGHATLYWYQQILGQGPKLLIQFQNNGVVDDSQLPKDRFSAERLKGVDSTLKIQPAKLEDSAVYLCASSLDRHGEAFFGQGTRLTVV.

The V and J genes are TRBV7-9 and TRBJ2-6; D uncertain. CDR1 SEHNR and CDR2 FQNEAQ come from the germline V gene (reference sequence). This CDR3 contains 17 residues. Trimming removed 7 bases from V and 2 bases from J, with 18 bases in between. The CDR3 is CASTRSELTPGANVLTF. CDR3 DNA: TGTGCCAGCACCAGGTCGGAATTAACTCCTGGGGCCAACGTCCTGACTTTC.

This chain joins TRBV12-5 and TRBJ1-1; a weak D match, TRBD1 (5 bases). CDR1 and CDR2 from the germline V gene are LGHNT and FRNRAP. V shed 5 bases and J shed 7 bases, with 20 bases lying between them. This CDR3 is 15 amino acids long. The CDR3 sequence is CASGPGRREHLEAFF. DNA of the CDR3: TGTGCTAGTGGTCCAGGGAGGCGGGAACATCTTGAAGCTTTCTTT.

This clonotype was counted between two and nine times. The J gene is TRBJ1-1, the V gene TRBV5-1; D gene ambiguous. Germline assignment: CDR1 SGHRS and CDR2 YFSETQ. CDR3 size: 14 residues. V was trimmed by 2 bases and J by 1 base, leaving 9 bases between them. The DNA for the CDR3 is TGCGCCAGCAGCTTTTCCCCCAAGAACACTGAAGCTTTCTTT. It is translated as CASSFSPKNTEAFF. The whole variable domain, remainder taken from reference TRBV5-1 and TRBJ1-1, is KAGVTQTPRYLIKTRGQQVTLSCSPISGHRSVSWYQQTPGQGLQFLFEYFSETQRNKGNFPGRFSGRQFSNSRSEMNVSTLELGDSALYLCASSFSPKNTEAFFGQGTRLTVV.

J is TRBJ2-2 and V is TRBV2; perhaps TRBD2 as D (6 bases). This CDR3 region has 13 residues. V lost 2 bases to trimming and J lost 6 bases, with 7 bases between them. Germline CDR1 and CDR2: SNHLY and FYNNEI. This chain's CDR3 is CASSETGAGELFF. The DNA of the CDR3 is TGTGCCAGCAGTGAAACGGGGGCCGGGGAGCTGTTTTTT. Variable domain in full (rest from reference TRBV2 and TRBJ2-2): EPEVTQTPSHQVTQMGQEVILRCVPISNHLYFYWYRQILGQKVEFLVSFYNNEISEKSEIFDDQFSVERPDGSNFTLKIRSTKLEDSAMYFCASSETGAGELFFGEGSRLTVL.

V is TRBV9 and J is TRBJ2-2, with D hard to call. The CDR3 is 14 residues long. V gave up 7 bases and J gave up 0 bases, with 10 bases separating them. Per the germline V gene, CDR1 is SGDLS and CDR2 is YYNGEE. The CDR3 DNA sequence: TGTGCCAGCTCACCCGGGCCGAACACCGGGGAGCTGTTTTTT. Translation: CASSPGPNTGELFF.

The chain couples TRBV9 to TRBJ1-1, with D maybe TRBD1 (5 bases). The CDR3 contains 17 residues. The V and J ends lost 2 bases and 2 bases respectively, with 19 bases between them. Germline-derived CDR1 and CDR2 are SGDLS and YYNGEE. The CDR3 DNA follows: TGTGCCAGCAGCGTCCTTCGGAGGGCCAGGGAAAACACTGAAGCTTTCTTT. Encoded protein: CASSVLRRARENTEAFF. The variable domain in full, with the rest retrieved from reference TRBV9 and TRBJ1-1, is DSGVTQTPKHLITATGQRVTLRCSPRSGDLSVYWYQQSLDQGLQFLIQYYNGEERAKGNILERFSAQQFPDLHSELNLSSLELGDSALYFCASSVLRRARENTEAFFGQGTRLTVV.

This clonotype was observed at least ten times. V usage is TRBV4-1 and J usage is TRBJ1-1, with 8 bases matching TRBD1. The CDR3 runs 14 residues. Germline CDR1 MGHRA, CDR2 YSYEKL. V shed 4 bases, J shed 4 bases, and the junction held 5 bases outside the gene matches. CDR3 loop: CASSLNDRGTEAFF. DNA of the CDR3: TGCGCCAGCAGCCTCAACGACAGGGGCACTGAAGCTTTCTTT.

This clonotype showed up just a few times. The CDR3 is CASSQSGHLNTEAFF. For the CDR3, the DNA is TGTGCCAGCAGCCAATCGGGACACCTGAACACTGAAGCTTTCTTT. The chain employs TRBV4-2 and TRBJ1-1; D possibly corresponds to TRBD1 (6 bases). The CDR3 is 15 residues long. Per the germline V gene, CDR1 is LGHNA and CDR2 is YNFKEQ. V lost 2 bases to trimming and J lost 0 bases, with 10 bases between them.

In nucleotides, the CDR3 is TGTGCCAGCAGCTTCCCACTAAGAAACACAGATACGCAGTATTTT. It is translated as CASSFPLRNTDTQYF. V and J are TRBV5-5 and TRBJ2-3; D not resolved. V lost 2 bases and J lost 2, with 12 bases in between. This CDR3 is 15 amino acids long. Per germline, CDR1 SGHKS and CDR2 YYEKEE (reference sequence). The whole variable domain, remainder taken from reference TRBV5-5 and TRBJ2-3, is DAGVTQSPTHLIKTRGQQVTLRCSPISGHKSVSWYQQVLGQGPQFIFQYYEKEERGRGNFPDRFSARQFPNYSSELNVNALLLGDSALYLCASSFPLRNTDTQYFGPGTRLTVL.